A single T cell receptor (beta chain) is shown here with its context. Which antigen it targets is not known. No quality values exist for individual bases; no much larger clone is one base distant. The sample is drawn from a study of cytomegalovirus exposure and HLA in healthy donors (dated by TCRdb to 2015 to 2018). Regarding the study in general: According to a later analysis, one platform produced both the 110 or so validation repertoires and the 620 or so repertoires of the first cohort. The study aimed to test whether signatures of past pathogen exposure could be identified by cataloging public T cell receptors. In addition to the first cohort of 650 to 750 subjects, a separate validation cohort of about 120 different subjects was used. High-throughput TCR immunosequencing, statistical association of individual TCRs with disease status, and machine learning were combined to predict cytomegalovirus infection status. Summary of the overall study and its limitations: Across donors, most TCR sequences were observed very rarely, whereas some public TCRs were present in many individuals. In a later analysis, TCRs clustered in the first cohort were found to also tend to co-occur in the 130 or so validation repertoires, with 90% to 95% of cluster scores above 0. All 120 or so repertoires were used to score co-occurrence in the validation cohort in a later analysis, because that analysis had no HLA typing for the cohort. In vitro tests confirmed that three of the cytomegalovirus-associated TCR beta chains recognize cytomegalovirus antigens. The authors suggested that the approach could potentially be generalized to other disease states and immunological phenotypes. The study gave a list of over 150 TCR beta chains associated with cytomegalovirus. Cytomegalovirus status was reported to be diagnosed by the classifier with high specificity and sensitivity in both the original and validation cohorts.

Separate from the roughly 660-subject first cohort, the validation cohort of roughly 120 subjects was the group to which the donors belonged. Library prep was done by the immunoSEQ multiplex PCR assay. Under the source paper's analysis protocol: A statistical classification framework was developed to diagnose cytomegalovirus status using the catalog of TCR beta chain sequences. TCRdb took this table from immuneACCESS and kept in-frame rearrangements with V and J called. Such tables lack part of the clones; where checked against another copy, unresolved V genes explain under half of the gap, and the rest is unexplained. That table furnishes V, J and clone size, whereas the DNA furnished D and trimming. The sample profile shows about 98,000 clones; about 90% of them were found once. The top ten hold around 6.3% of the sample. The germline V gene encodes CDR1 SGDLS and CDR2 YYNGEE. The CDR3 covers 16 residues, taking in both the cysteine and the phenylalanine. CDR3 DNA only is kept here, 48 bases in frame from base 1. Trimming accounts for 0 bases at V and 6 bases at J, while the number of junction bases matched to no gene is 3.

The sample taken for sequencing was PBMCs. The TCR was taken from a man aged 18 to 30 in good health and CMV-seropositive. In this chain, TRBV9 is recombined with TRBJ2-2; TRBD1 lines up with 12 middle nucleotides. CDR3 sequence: CASSVGGTGGPGELFF. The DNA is TGTGCCAGCAGCGTAGGGGGGACAGGGGGCCCCGGGGAGCTGTTTTTT. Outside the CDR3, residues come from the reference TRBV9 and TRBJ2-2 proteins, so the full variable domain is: DSGVTQTPKHLITATGQRVTLRCSPRSGDLSVYWYQQSLDQGLQFLIQYYNGEERAKGNILERFSAQQFPDLHSELNLSSLELGDSALYFCASSVGGTGGPGELFFGEGSRLTVL.